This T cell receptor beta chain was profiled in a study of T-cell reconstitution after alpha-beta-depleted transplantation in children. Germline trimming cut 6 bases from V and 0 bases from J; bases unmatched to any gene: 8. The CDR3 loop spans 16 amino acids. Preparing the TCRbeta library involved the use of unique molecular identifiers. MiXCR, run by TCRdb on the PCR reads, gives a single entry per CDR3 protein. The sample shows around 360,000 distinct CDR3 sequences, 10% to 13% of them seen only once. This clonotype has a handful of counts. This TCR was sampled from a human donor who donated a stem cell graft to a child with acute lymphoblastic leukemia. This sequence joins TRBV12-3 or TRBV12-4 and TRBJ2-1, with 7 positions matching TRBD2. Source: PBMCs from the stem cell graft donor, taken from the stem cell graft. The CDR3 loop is CASSWDYLSSYNEQFF. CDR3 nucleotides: TGTGCCAGCAGCTGGGACTATCTAAGCTCCTACAATGAGCAGTTCTTC.